The rows below give T cell receptor beta chains drawn from one sample of a study of T cell responses to AZD1222 COVID-19 vaccine. Generated by immunoSEQ multiplex PCR, the TCRdb table keeps only in-frame clones and is missing some. The sample lists 55,000 to 70,000 clones; roughly 90% were seen once. Sample: peripheral blood, taken on day 0 of AZD1222 vaccination. These receptors all come from an adult in good health. Each CDR3 is given with its conserved first and last residue. The D gene is left open where the match is weak. Some rows have no size entry. The others give once, few or many, or a class for an expanded clone.

>TRBV9|.|TRBJ2-1|TRBD2
CASSVDQREAIYNEQFF
TGTGCCAGCAGCGTAGATCAGCGGGAGGCAATCTACAATGAGCAGTTCTTC
>TRBV28|.|TRBJ1-2|.
CASSYRSGGYGYTF
TGTGCCAGCAGTTACCGGTCAGGAGGCTATGGCTACACCTTC
>TRBV19|.|TRBJ1-6|.
CASSRADYNSPLHF
TGTGCCAGTAGTCGGGCCGACTATAATTCACCCCTCCACTTT
>TRBV7-2|.|TRBJ2-7|TRBD2
CASSFKNPAGGPYEQYF
TGTGCCAGCAGCTTTAAAAACCCAGCGGGAGGTCCCTACGAGCAGTACTTC
>TRBV6-2/TRBV6-3|few|TRBJ2-1|TRBD1
CASSYSRDRGYNEQFF
TGTGCCAGCAGTTACTCGCGGGACAGGGGCTACAATGAGCAGTTCTTC
>TRBV7-2|.|TRBJ1-2|.
CASSLVGLGGYTF
TGTGCCAGCAGCTTAGTAGGGTTGGGTGGCTACACCTTC
>TRBV30|.|TRBJ2-1|.
CAWSVRGLSSYNEQFF
TGTGCCTGGAGTGTACGGGGCTTAAGCTCCTACAATGAGCAGTTCTTC
>TRBV7-9|.|TRBJ1-3|.
CASSHGGTIYF
TGTGCCAGCAGCCACGGGGGCACCATATATTTT
>TRBV19|.|TRBJ2-2|TRBD2
CASRGTSGRRTGELFF
TGTGCCAGTAGGGGGACTAGCGGGAGAAGGACCGGGGAGCTGTTTTTT
>TRBV27|once|TRBJ1-1|TRBD1
CASSLGQGAGKNTEAFF
TGTGCCAGCAGTTTGGGGCAGGGGGCTGGGAAGAACACTGAAGCTTTCTTT
>TRBV5-1|.|TRBJ1-2|TRBD1
CASSSGQGANYGYTF
TGCGCCAGCAGCTCGGGACAGGGAGCTAACTATGGCTACACCTTC
>TRBV28|.|TRBJ1-5|TRBD1
CASQSDRGPTAQHF
TGTGCCAGCCAATCAGACAGGGGCCCCACAGCCCAGCATTTT
>TRBV6-1|.|TRBJ2-5|.
CASSEQPGHARKETQYF
TGTGCCAGCAGTGAACAACCGGGACACGCAAGGAAAGAGACCCAGTACTTC
>TRBV29-1|.|TRBJ2-3|TRBD2
CSAQAGGITDTQYF
TGCAGCGCCCAAGCGGGAGGGATCACAGATACGCAGTATTTT
>TRBV5-6|.|TRBJ2-3|.
CASSPKSTDTQYF
TGTGCCAGCAGTCCCAAAAGCACAGATACGCAGTATTTT
>TRBV20-1|.|TRBJ1-5|.
CSAIDTPQHF
TGCAGTGCCATTGATACGCCCCAGCATTTT
>TRBV11-3|.|TRBJ2-5|.
CASSFGSGAGQETQYF
TGTGCCAGCAGCTTCGGATCCGGGGCCGGCCAAGAGACCCAGTACTTC
>TRBV6-4|.|TRBJ2-1|.
CASSADGGYNEQFF
TGTGCCAGCAGTGCCGACGGGGGATACAATGAGCAGTTCTTC
>TRBV3-1/TRBV3-2|.|TRBJ2-5|.
CASSQEPFSQETQYF
TGTGCCAGCAGCCAAGAACCGTTTTCACAAGAGACCCAGTACTTC
>TRBV7-8|.|TRBJ2-5|.
CASSFSGGGYQETQYF
TGTGCCAGCAGCTTCTCGGGTGGGGGGTACCAAGAGACCCAGTACTTC
>TRBV20-1|.|TRBJ1-1|.
CSASARAIMNTEAFF
TGCAGTGCTAGTGCCCGGGCCATCATGAACACTGAAGCTTTCTTT
>TRBV9|.|TRBJ2-2|TRBD2
CASSVALLAANTGELFF
TGTGCCAGCAGCGTAGCTTTACTAGCGGCGAACACCGGGGAGCTGTTTTTT
>TRBV6-4|.|TRBJ2-1|TRBD2
CASRASGSGGEQFF
TGTGCCAGCAGAGCTAGCGGGAGCGGGGGTGAGCAGTTCTTC
>TRBV19|.|TRBJ1-5|.
CASSINTHTVYNQPQHF
TGTGCCAGTAGTATTAACACACACACAGTTTACAATCAGCCCCAGCATTTT
>TRBV7-9|.|TRBJ2-7|.
CASSLPLGHEQYF
TGTGCCAGCAGCTTACCCCTGGGGCACGAGCAGTACTTC
>TRBV6-6|.|TRBJ1-5|TRBD1
CASSFRGVNQPQHF
TGTGCCAGCAGTTTCAGGGGGGTCAATCAGCCCCAGCATTTT
>TRBV5-8|.|TRBJ1-1|.
CASSLGTDYSNTEAFF
TGTGCCAGCAGCTTGGGGACAGACTACTCGAACACTGAAGCTTTCTTT
>TRBV7-9|.|TRBJ1-5|.
CASSSTIRQPQHF
TGTGCCAGCAGCTCAACAATTAGGCAGCCCCAGCATTTT
>TRBV10-1|.|TRBJ2-7|TRBD2
CASSESGRVYEQYF
TGCGCCAGCAGTGAGAGCGGGAGAGTCTACGAGCAGTACTTC